The clone carrying this TCR beta chain was counted between two and nine times. The sample originates from a study of T-cell memory formation after mild COVID-19. Germline trimming cut 3 bases from V and 6 bases from J; bases unmatched to any gene: 12. The CDR3 contains 17 residues. Germline V CDR1 and CDR2: MNHEY, SVGAGI. TCRdb passed the 5' RACE reads through MiXCR, listing each CDR3 protein once. The profile covers 58,000 or so distinct CDR3 sequences, with around a quarter appearing a single time and 35% to 45% taken by the ten largest. This chain joins TRBV6-5 and TRBJ2-2, with TRBD2 matching 8 bases. This receptor was taken from a man between 18 and 35 years old who had mild COVID-19 (a few samples of this study predate the infection). Cell type and time point are not known. The sequenced material came from PBMCs or a T cell subset sorted from them (not recorded which). The DNA of the CDR3 is TGTGCCAGCAGTTATTCCTTAGCGGGGTCGGATCCCGGGGAGCTGTTTTTT. This sequence encodes CASSYSLAGSDPGELFF.